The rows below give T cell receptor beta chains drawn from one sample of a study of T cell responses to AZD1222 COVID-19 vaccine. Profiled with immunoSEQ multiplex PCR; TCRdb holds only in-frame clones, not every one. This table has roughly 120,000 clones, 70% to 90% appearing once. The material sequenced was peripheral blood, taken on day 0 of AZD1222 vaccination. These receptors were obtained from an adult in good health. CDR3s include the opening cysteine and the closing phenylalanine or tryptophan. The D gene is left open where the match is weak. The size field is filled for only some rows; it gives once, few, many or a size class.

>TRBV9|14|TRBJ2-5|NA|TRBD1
CASSAGQGSKTQYF
TGTGCCAGCAGCGCCGGACAGGGGAGTAAGACCCAGTACTTC
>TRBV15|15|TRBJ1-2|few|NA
CATSRETGTLYGYTF
TGTGCCACCAGCAGAGAAACGGGGACCCTCTATGGCTACACCTTC
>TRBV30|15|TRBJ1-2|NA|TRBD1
CAWNRGTGTNYGYTF
TGTGCCTGGAATCGAGGGACAGGGACTAACTATGGCTACACCTTC
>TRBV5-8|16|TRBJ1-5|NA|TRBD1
CASTAGQGLGDQPQHF
TGTGCCAGCACCGCGGGACAGGGATTGGGGGATCAGCCCCAGCATTTT
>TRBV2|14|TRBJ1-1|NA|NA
CASSEGLMNTEAFF
TGTGCCAGCAGTGAGGGACTGATGAACACTGAAGCTTTCTTT
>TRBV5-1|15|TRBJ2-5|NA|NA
CASSLVRDPQETQYF
TGCGCCAGCAGCTTGGTAAGGGACCCACAAGAGACCCAGTACTTC
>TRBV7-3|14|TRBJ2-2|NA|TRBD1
CASRPRQGVGELFF
TGTGCCAGCAGACCGAGACAGGGGGTCGGGGAGCTGTTTTTT
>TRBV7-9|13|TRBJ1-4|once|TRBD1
CASSLRGQEKLFF
TGTGCCAGCAGCCTTAGGGGGCAGGAAAAACTGTTTTTT
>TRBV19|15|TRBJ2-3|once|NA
CASSMGGAWSDTQYF
TGTGCCAGTAGTATGGGGGGCGCCTGGTCAGATACGCAGTATTTT
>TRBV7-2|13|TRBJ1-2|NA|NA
CASSNPSRTGYTF
TGTGCCAGCAGCAATCCATCGAGAACTGGCTACACCTTC
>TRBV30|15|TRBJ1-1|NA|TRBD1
CARSGTGVGVAEAFF
TGTGCCCGGTCCGGGACAGGGGTCGGGGTGGCTGAAGCTTTCTTT
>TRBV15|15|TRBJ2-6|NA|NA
CATSRDRYGANVLTF
TGTGCCACCAGCAGAGACAGGTACGGGGCCAACGTCCTGACTTTC
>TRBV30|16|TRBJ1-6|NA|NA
CAWSVRRGAFGSPLHF
TGTGCCTGGAGTGTACGGAGGGGGGCCTTTGGTTCACCCCTCCACTTT
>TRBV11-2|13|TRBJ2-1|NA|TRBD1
CASSAPGGNEQFF
TGTGCCAGCAGCGCACCAGGGGGCAATGAGCAGTTCTTC
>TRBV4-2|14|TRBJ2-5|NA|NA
CASSQEGGEETQYF
TGTGCCAGCAGCCAAGAGGGGGGAGAAGAGACCCAGTACTTC
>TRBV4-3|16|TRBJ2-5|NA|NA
CASSQGWGATQETQYF
TGCGCCAGCAGCCAGGGGTGGGGGGCTACCCAAGAGACCCAGTACTTC
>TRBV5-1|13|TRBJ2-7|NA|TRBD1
CASSLGQVYEQYF
TGCGCCAGCAGCTTAGGACAGGTTTACGAGCAGTACTTC
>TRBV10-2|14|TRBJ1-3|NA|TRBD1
CASSLQGAGNTIYF
TGCGCCAGCAGCCTACAGGGGGCTGGAAACACCATATATTTT
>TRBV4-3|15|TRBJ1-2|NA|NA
CASSPRPGGADGYTF
TGCGCCAGCAGCCCCCGCCCGGGGGGCGCCGACGGCTACACCTTC
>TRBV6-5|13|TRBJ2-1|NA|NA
CATKAIGYNEQFF
TGTGCCACCAAAGCCATTGGGTACAATGAGCAGTTCTTC
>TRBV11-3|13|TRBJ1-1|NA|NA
CASSLVGGTEAFF
TGTGCCAGCAGCTTAGTGGGAGGCACTGAAGCTTTCTTT
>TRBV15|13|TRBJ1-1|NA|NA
CATSLGQNTEAFF
TGTGCCACCAGCCTGGGACAGAACACTGAAGCTTTCTTT
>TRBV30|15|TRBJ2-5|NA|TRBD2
CASRTGASGQETQYF
TGTGCCTCCCGTACCGGGGCTAGCGGACAAGAGACCCAGTACTTC
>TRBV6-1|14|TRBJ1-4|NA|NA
CASSDRGGLEKLFF
TGTGCCAGCAGTGACAGGGGTGGGCTTGAAAAACTGTTTTTT
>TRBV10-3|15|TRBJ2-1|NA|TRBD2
CAIRKTSGRGNEQFF
TGTGCCATCAGAAAGACTAGCGGGAGAGGCAATGAGCAGTTCTTC
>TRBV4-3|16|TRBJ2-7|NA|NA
CASSQEMGGINYEQYF
TGCGCCAGCAGCCAAGAGATGGGCGGGATCAACTACGAGCAGTACTTC
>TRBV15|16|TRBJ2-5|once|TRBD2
CATSKSSGGLQETQYF
TGTGCCACCAGCAAAAGTAGCGGGGGCCTCCAAGAGACCCAGTACTTC
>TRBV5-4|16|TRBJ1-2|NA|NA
CASSPRTGEANYGYTF
TGTGCCAGCAGCCCCAGGACGGGGGAGGCTAACTATGGCTACACCTTC
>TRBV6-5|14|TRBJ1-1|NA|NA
CASSYSRENTEAFF
TGTGCCAGCAGTTACTCCAGAGAGAACACTGAAGCTTTCTTT
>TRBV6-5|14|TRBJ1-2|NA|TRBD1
CASSRGQGGYGYTF
TGTGCCAGCAGCCGGGGACAGGGGGGCTATGGCTACACCTTC
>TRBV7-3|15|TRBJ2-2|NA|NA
CASSSDTRGTGELFF
TGTGCCAGCAGCTCGGACACAAGGGGTACCGGGGAGCTGTTTTTT
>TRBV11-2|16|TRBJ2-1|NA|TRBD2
CASSQHVTSGRNEQFF
TGTGCCAGCAGCCAACACGTAACTAGCGGGAGGAATGAGCAGTTCTTC
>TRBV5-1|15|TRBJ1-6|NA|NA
CASSLDVTGRSPLHF
TGCGCCAGCAGCTTGGATGTCACAGGGAGATCACCCCTCCACTTT
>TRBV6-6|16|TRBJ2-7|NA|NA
CASSYMVGRSSYEQYF
TGTGCCAGCAGTTATATGGTGGGCAGGAGCTCCTACGAGCAGTACTTC
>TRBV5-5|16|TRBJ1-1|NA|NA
CASSLWETRPSTEAFF
TGTGCCAGCAGCTTGTGGGAGACCCGACCGAGCACTGAAGCTTTCTTT
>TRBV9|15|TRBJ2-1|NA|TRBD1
CASSSSGTGGDEQFF
TGTGCCAGCAGCTCTTCCGGGACAGGGGGCGATGAGCAGTTCTTC
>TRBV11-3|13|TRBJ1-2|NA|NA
CASSTTGIGSLTF
TGTGCCAGCAGCACAACCGGGATAGGATCTTTAACCTTC
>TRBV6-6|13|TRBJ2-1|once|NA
CASGGEHSDEQFF
TGTGCCAGCGGTGGAGAACATAGCGATGAGCAGTTCTTC
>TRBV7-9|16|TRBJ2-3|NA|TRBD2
CASSPLGTINTDTQYF
TGTGCCAGCAGCCCCCTAGGGACTATCAACACAGATACGCAGTATTTT
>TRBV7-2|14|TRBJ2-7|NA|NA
CASSLGDGAYEQYF
TGTGCCAGCAGCTTAGGGGACGGAGCCTACGAGCAGTACTTC
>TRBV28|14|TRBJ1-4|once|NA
CASSPEGMKEKLFF
TGTGCCAGCAGCCCGGAAGGTATGAAGGAAAAACTGTTTTTT
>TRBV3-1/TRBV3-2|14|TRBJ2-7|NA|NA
CASSQAGGPYEQYF
TGTGCCAGCAGCCAAGCGGGGGGCCCCTACGAGCAGTACTTC
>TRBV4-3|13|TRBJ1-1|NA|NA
CASSPGLNTEAFF
TGCGCCAGCAGCCCCGGTCTGAACACTGAAGCTTTCTTT
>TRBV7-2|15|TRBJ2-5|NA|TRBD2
CASSTRLAGQETQYF
TGTGCCAGCAGCACTCGACTAGCGGGGCAAGAGACCCAGTACTTC
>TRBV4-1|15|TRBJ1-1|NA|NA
CASSPPGTLVTEAFF
TGCGCCAGCAGCCCGCCAGGGACATTGGTCACTGAAGCTTTCTTT
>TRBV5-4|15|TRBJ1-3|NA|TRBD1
CASSFGQGRVGTIYF
TGTGCCAGCAGCTTTGGACAGGGAAGGGTTGGCACCATATATTTT
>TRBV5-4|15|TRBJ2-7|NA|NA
CASSLGGGQSYEQYF
TGTGCCAGCAGCTTGGGGGGGGGACAGTCCTACGAGCAGTACTTC
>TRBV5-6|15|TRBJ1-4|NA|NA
CASSFLDVGGEKLFF
TGTGCCAGCAGCTTTTTGGATGTAGGGGGTGAAAAACTGTTTTTT
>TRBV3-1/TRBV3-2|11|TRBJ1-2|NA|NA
CASRQGYGYTF
TGTGCCAGCAGACAAGGCTATGGCTACACCTTC
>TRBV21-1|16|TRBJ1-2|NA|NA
CASREPKGETPYGYTF
TGTGCCAGCAGGGAGCCCAAGGGGGAGACACCTTATGGCTACACCTTC
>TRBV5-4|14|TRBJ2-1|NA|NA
CASSLKTAGNEQFF
TGTGCCAGCAGCTTGAAAACGGCGGGCAATGAGCAGTTCTTC
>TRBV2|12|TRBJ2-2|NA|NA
CASSPYPGELFF
TGTGCCAGCAGTCCCTACCCCGGGGAGCTGTTTTTT